Listed here are 6 T cell receptor beta chains from one sample, sequenced in a study of blood T cell repertoires in COVID-19. Clones were sequenced by immunoSEQ multiplex PCR, and TCRdb holds only the in-frame ones, with some missing. The sample consists of approximately 240,000 clones, roughly 82% of them appearing once. Sample: peripheral blood. The origin of the receptors is an elderly woman with active or convalescent COVID-19.

The chain couples TRBV10-3 to TRBJ1-1; no definite D call. The CDR3 sequence is 15 residues long. CDR1 ENHRY and CDR2 SYGVKD come from the germline V gene. V was cut by 6 bases and J by 4 bases, with 18 bases left in between. The CDR3 sequence is CAISPSGPGATEAFF. The CDR3 region has the DNA TGTGCCATCAGCCCATCGGGTCCTGGAGCCACTGAAGCTTTCTTT.

The chain couples TRBV5-4 to TRBJ2-7, with D possibly being TRBD1 (5 bases). CDR3 size: 14 residues. The V end was cut by 0 bases, the J end by 5 bases, with 12 bases between. Germline assignment: CDR1 SGHNT and CDR2 YYREEE (reference sequence). This CDR3 reads CASSLESLGDEQYF. The CDR3 DNA sequence: TGTGCCAGCAGCTTGGAGTCGTTAGGGGACGAGCAGTACTTC.

The chain carries TRBV6-5 and TRBJ2-1; D is unresolved. V was pared by 7 bases and J by 4 bases, with 14 bases between. CDR1 and CDR2 from the germline V gene are MNHEY and SVGAGI. The length of the CDR3 is 14 residues. The DNA for the CDR3 is TGTGCCAGCACCAAGTCGGTTAGATACAATGAGCAGTTCTTC. Translating it yields CASTKSVRYNEQFF.

V and J are TRBV7-8 and TRBJ1-2; perhaps TRBD1 as D (5 bases). Germline V lookup: CDR1 SGHVS, CDR2 FQNEAQ. Trimming stripped 1 base from V and 8 bases from J, with 20 bases between. The CDR3 extends over 16 amino acids. The CDR3 DNA reads TGTGCCAGCAGCTTAGAGCTATATCCTTCTTCAGGGGGCTACACCTTC. Protein product: CASSLELYPSSGGYTF.

This clone was counted a few times. V and J are TRBV7-9 and TRBJ2-7; 9 nucleotides match TRBD1. This CDR3 has 16 residues. The J segment lost 3 bases and the V segment lost 3 bases, leaving 9 bases of the junction unmatched. Germline-derived CDR1 and CDR2 are SEHNR and FQNEAQ (reference sequence). The CDR3 nucleotides are TGTGCCAGCAGCTTCAGACGACAGGGGGTGAACTACGAGCAGTACTTC. Protein: CASSFRRQGVNYEQYF. Together with reference TRBV7-9 and TRBJ2-7, the CDR3 gives the full variable domain: DTGVSQNPRHKITKRGQNVTFRCDPISEHNRLYWYRQTLGQGPEFLTYFQNEAQLEKSRLLSDRFSAERPKGSFSTLEIQRTEQGDSAMYLCASSFRRQGVNYEQYFGPGTRLTVT.

The rearrangement joins TRBV28 to TRBJ1-5, with D tentatively TRBD1 (5 bases). The germline V and J ends were trimmed by 8 bases and 5 bases, with 13 bases remaining between them. The CDR3 spans 13 residues. The V gene's germline CDR1 is MDHEN and CDR2 SYDVKM. CDR3 DNA sequence: TGTGCCAGCTGGAGGGGAAACTATCAGCCCCAGCATTTT. Translating gives CASWRGNYQPQHF.